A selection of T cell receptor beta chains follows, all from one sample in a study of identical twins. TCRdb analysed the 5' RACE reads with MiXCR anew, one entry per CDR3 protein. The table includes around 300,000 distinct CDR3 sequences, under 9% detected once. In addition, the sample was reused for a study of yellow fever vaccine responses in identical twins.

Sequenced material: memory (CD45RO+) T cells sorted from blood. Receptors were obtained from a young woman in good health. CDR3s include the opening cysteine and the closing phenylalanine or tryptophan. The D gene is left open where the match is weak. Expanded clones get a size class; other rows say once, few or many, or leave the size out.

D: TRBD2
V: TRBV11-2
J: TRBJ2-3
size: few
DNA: TGTGCCAGCAGCCTTCTAACCGGGACTAGCGGGGGTCAAGATACGCAGTATTTT
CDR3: CASSLLTGTSGGQDTQYF

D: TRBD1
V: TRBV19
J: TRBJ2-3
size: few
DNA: TGTGCCAGTAGTAGGGACAGGGTAGGAGCAGATACGCAGTATTTT
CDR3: CASSRDRVGADTQYF

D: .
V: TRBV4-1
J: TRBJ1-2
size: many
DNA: TGCGCCAGCAGCCAAGAGGTCCAGGCCGGGCTGCGGGGCTACACCTTC
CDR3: CASSQEVQAGLRGYTF

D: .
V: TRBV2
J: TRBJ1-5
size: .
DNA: TGTGCCAGCAGTTCCGGGACCCCGGGTCAGCCCCAGCATTTT
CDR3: CASSSGTPGQPQHF

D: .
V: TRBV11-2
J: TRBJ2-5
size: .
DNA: TGTGCCAGCAGCTCCCTTGGTACCCAGTACTTC
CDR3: CASSSLGTQYF

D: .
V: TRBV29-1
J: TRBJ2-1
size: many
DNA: TGCAGCGTTGAGCCCCAGGGTCCGGAGCAGTTCTTC
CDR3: CSVEPQGPEQFF

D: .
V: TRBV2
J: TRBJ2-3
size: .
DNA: TGTGCCAGCAGGGGGGATAGTGGCACAGATACGCAGTATTTT
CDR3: CASRGDSGTDTQYF

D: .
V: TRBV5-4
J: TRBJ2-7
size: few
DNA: TGTGCCAGCAGCTTGGACTTGGTAATTAACGAGCAGTACTTC
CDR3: CASSLDLVINEQYF

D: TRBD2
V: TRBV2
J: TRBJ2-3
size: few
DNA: TGTGCCAACCTGTTGCGGGAGGGCCGAGATACGCAGTATTTT
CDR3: CANLLREGRDTQYF

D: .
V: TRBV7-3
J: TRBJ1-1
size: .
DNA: TGTGCCAGCAGCCTTCGGACAGAGAACACTGAAGCTTTCTTT
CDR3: CASSLRTENTEAFF

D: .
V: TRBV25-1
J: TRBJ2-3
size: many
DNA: TGTGCCAGCAGACAGGTGGGAACAGATACGCAGTATTTT
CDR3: CASRQVGTDTQYF

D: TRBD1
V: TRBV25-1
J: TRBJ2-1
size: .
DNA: TGTGCCAGCAGTGAGGACAGGGAGTCGGACAATGAGCAGTTCTTC
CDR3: CASSEDRESDNEQFF

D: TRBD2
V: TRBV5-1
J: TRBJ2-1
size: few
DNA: TGCGCCAGCAGCTTAGAAAGACTAGCGGGGACTGGGTTCTTC
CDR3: CASSLERLAGTGFF

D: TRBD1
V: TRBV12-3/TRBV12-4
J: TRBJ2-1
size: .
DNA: TGTGCCTGCAGTTCCATTCCCACCAGACAGGGCTCGGGGATGGATGAGCAGTTCTTC
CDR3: CACSSIPTRQGSGMDEQFF

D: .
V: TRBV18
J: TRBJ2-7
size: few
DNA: TGTGCCAGCTCACCACGGGGGACGGAAACCTACGAGCAGTACTTC
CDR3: CASSPRGTETYEQYF

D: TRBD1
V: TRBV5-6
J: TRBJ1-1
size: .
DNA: TGTGCCAGCAGCTTGCGACAGGGAGAAACTGAAGCTTTCTTT
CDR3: CASSLRQGETEAFF

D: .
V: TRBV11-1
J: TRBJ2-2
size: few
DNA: TGTGCCAGCAGCCAATCAAACACCGGGGAGCTGTTTTTT
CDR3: CASSQSNTGELFF

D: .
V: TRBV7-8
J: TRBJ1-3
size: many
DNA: TGTGCCAGCAGCTCAGTAGGCACAGGGTGGGGCAACTCTGGAAACACCATATATTTT
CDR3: CASSSVGTGWGNSGNTIYF